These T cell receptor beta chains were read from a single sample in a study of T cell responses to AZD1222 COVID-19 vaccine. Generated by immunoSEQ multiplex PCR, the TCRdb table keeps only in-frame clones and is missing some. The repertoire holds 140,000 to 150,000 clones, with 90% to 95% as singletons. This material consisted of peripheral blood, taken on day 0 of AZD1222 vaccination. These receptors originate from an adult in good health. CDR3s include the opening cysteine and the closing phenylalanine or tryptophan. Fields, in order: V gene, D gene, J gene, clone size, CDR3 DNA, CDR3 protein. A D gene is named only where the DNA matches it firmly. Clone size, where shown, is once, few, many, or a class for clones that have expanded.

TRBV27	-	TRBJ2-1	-	TGTGCCGCCTCAGCCGGACTGGGCTACAATGAGCAGTTCTTC	CAASAGLGYNEQFF
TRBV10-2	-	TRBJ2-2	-	TGCGCCAGCAGGGGAGGAGATACCGGGGAGCTGTTTTTT	CASRGGDTGELFF
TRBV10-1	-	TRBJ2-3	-	TGCGCCAGCAGTGAGACCCCCGGGACGCCGGGGGATACGCAGTATTTT	CASSETPGTPGDTQYF
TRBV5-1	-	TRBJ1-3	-	TGCGCCAGCAAAGACTCTGGAAACACCATATATTTT	CASKDSGNTIYF
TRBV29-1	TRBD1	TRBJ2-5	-	TGCAGCTACCGGGACAGGGGGCAAGAGACCCAGTACTTC	CSYRDRGQETQYF
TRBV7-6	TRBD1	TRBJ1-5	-	TGTGCCAGCAGCCACCTACAGGGGCCAACCAATCAGCCCCAGCATTTT	CASSHLQGPTNQPQHF
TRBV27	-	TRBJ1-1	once	TGTGCCAGCAGATGGGGAAACACTGAAGCTTTCTTT	CASRWGNTEAFF
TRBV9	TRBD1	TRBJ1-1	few	TGTGCCAGCAGCGTAGGGTCTCCGGGACAGGGGAACACTGAAGCTTTCTTT	CASSVGSPGQGNTEAFF
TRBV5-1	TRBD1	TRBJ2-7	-	TGCGCCAGCAACCAGGGGAGATACAGGGGACCCTACGAGCAGTACTTC	CASNQGRYRGPYEQYF
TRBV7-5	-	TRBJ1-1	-	TGTGTCAGAGGTTCACAGCCAGCTTTCTTT	CVRGSQPAFF
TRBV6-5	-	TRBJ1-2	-	TGTGCCAGCAATCTCGACTCGGGGCGCTATGGCTACACCTTC	CASNLDSGRYGYTF
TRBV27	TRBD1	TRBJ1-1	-	TGTGCCAGCAGTTTATCGGGGCAGATTGGGGGACAGCTGAACACTGAAGCTTTCTTT	CASSLSGQIGGQLNTEAFF
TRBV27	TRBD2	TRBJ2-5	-	TGTGCCAGCAGCCGGGAGGGGCCGTGGCAAGAGACCCAGTACTTC	CASSREGPWQETQYF
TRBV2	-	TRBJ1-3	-	TGTGCCAGCAGTGAGGCAGGGCCCGGAAACACCATATATTTT	CASSEAGPGNTIYF
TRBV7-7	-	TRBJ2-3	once	TGTGCCAGCAGCTTAGGGGGCGGGGCGGCAGATACGCAGTATTTT	CASSLGGGAADTQYF
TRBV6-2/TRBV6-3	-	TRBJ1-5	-	TGTGCCAGCAGCCGATGGACGGGTAGCAATCAGCCCCAGCATTTT	CASSRWTGSNQPQHF
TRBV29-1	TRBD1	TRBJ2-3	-	TGCAGCGTTAATTCATTTCAGGGGGGCACAGATACGCAGTATTTT	CSVNSFQGGTDTQYF
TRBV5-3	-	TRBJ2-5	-	TGTGCCAGAAGCCTTGAAGAGGGACAAGAGACCCAGTACTTC	CARSLEEGQETQYF
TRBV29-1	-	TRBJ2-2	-	TGCAGCGTTGAAGAGCCGGACCCGGTCGGGGAGCTGTTTTTT	CSVEEPDPVGELFF
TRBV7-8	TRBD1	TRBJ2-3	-	TGTGCCAGCAGCCGAGACAGGGGAAACACAGATACGCAGTATTTT	CASSRDRGNTDTQYF
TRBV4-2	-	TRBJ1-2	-	TGTGCCAGCAGCCAAGTGTCCCAGGGGATGGAGTATGGCTACACCTTC	CASSQVSQGMEYGYTF
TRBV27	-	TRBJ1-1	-	TGTGCCAGCAGTTTATATCCCAGGGAGGGAGCTGAAGCTTTCTTT	CASSLYPREGAEAFF
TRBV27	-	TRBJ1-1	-	TGTGCCAGCAGGTTCCTGACAGGTCAAGCTTTCTTT	CASRFLTGQAFF
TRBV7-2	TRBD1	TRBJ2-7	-	TGTGCCAGCAGCGTTACAGGGGATCGTTACGAGCAGTACTTC	CASSVTGDRYEQYF
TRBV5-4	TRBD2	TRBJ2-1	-	TGTGCCAGCAGCGCACCCGGGACTAGCGGGTTTCTCTTC	CASSAPGTSGFLF
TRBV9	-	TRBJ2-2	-	TGTGCCAGCAGCGTAGTCCCGTGGGGTAGCACCGGGGAGCTGTTTTTT	CASSVVPWGSTGELFF
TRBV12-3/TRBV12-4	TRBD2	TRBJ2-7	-	TGTGCCAGCAGTCGGACTAGCCGGTTGGAGCAGTACTTC	CASSRTSRLEQYF
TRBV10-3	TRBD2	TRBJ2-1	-	TGTGCCATCAGTTTACTAGCGGGAGCATCAAATGAGCAGTTCTTC	CAISLLAGASNEQFF
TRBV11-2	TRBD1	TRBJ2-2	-	TGTGCCAGCAGCCAGGGGGCGGCGGTGGACGGGGAGCTGTTTTTT	CASSQGAAVDGELFF
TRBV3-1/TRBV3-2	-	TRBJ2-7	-	TGTGCCAGCAGCCAAGGGCTAGCGTACTCCTACGAGCAGTACTTC	CASSQGLAYSYEQYF
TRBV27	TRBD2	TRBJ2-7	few	TGTGCCAGCAGAGAGGGACTAGCGGGAGTGTACGAGCAGTACTTC	CASREGLAGVYEQYF
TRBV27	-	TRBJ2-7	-	TGTGCCAGCAGTTTGTATAGTTTTTCCTACGAGCAGTACTTC	CASSLYSFSYEQYF
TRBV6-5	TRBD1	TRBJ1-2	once	TGTGCCAGCAGTTTCCCCGGGACAGGGAGCTATGGCTACACCTTC	CASSFPGTGSYGYTF
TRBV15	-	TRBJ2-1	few	TGTGCCACCAGCAGAGATGCGTCGAGCTCCTACAATGAGCAGTTCTTC	CATSRDASSSYNEQFF
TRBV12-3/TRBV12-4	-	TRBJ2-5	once	TGTGCCAGCAGGAATACGCTGATGGAGACCCAGTACTTC	CASRNTLMETQYF
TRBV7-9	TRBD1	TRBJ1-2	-	TGTGCCAGCAGCATCTTGACAGGGCAAGGGGGCTACACCTTC	CASSILTGQGGYTF
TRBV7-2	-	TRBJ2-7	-	TGTGCCAGCACCCAAGGATCGAGGGGTCGAGAGCAGTACTTC	CASTQGSRGREQYF
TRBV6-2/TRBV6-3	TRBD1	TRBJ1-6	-	TGTGCCAGCAGTACGGACAGGGGCGCCTCACCCCTCCACTTT	CASSTDRGASPLHF
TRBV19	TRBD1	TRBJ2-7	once	TGTGCCAGTAGACGGACAGGGGCCTACGAGCAGTACTTC	CASRRTGAYEQYF
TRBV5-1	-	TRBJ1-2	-	TGCGCCAGCAGCTCACAGTCTAACTATGGCTACACCTTC	CASSSQSNYGYTF
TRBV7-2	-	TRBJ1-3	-	TGTGCCAGCAGCTTAGTTGGGTCGGTCCCTGGAAACACCATATATTTT	CASSLVGSVPGNTIYF
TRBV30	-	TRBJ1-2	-	TGTGCCTGGAGTGTAACAGGACGATATGGCTACACCTTC	CAWSVTGRYGYTF
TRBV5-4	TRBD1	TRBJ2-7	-	TGTGCCAGCAGCTTGGGGGGACAGAATTCTGCCTACGAGCAGTACTTC	CASSLGGQNSAYEQYF
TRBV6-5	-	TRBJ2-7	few	TGTGCCAGCAGTTACCAAAGAAACCTCCCCTACGAGCAGTACTTC	CASSYQRNLPYEQYF
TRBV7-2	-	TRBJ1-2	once	TGTGCCAGCTATTCTTCCGGTCGGGAGTATGGCTACACCTTC	CASYSSGREYGYTF
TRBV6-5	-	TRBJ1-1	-	TGTGCCAGCAGCCTAGAGGAGAACACTGAAGCTTTCTTT	CASSLEENTEAFF
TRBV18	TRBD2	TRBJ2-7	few	TGTGCCAGCTCACCGACTAGCGGGAGCTACGAGCAGTACTTC	CASSPTSGSYEQYF
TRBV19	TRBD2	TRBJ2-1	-	TGTGCCAGTAGTCCATGGACTAGAGATGAGCAGTTCTTC	CASSPWTRDEQFF
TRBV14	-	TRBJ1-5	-	TGTGCCAGCAGCCAAGTAGGAGGGCAGCCCCAGCATTTT	CASSQVGGQPQHF
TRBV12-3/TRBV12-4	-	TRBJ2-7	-	TGTGCCAGCAGTCGAGACGGGCCCTACGAGCAGTACTTC	CASSRDGPYEQYF
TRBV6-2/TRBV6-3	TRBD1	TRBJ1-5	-	TGTGCCAGCAGTGGGACAGGGGGCTGGTTTAGCAATCAGCCCCAGCATTTT	CASSGTGGWFSNQPQHF
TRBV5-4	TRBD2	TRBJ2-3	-	TGTGCCAGCAGCTTTAGCGGGAGGGGAGATACGCAGTATTTT	CASSFSGRGDTQYF
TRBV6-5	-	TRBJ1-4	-	TGTGCCAGCAGGGCCCGCAGGGCTAATGAAAAACTGTTTTTT	CASRARRANEKLFF
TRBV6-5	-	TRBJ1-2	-	TGTGCCAGCGGATGGCGGACAGTAACCTATGGCTACACCTTC	CASGWRTVTYGYTF